One and the same sample provided the 8 T cell receptor beta chains below, sequenced in a study of control samples from healthy donors and cancer patients. Sequencing used immunoSEQ multiplex PCR; TCRdb keeps in-frame clones, though not all of them. The table lists more than 150,000 clones, approximately 90% of them singletons. Specimen: blood. These receptors all stem from a woman aged 25-40 years in good health.

The rearrangement joins TRBV5-1 to TRBJ2-7; 11 bases are shared with TRBD1. CDR1 and CDR2 from the germline V gene are SGHRS and YFSETQ. CDR3 size: 14 residues. Losses at the gene ends were 4 bases for V and 2 bases for J; bases not matched to a gene: 2. CDR3 region: CASSGDRGTYEQYF. The CDR3 bases are TGCGCCAGCAGCGGGGACAGGGGGACCTACGAGCAGTACTTC. Full variable domain (outside the CDR3, taken from reference TRBV5-1 and TRBJ2-7): KAGVTQTPRYLIKTRGQQVTLSCSPISGHRSVSWYQQTPGQGLQFLFEYFSETQRNKGNFPGRFSGRQFSNSRSEMNVSTLELGDSALYLCASSGDRGTYEQYFGPGTRLTVT.

This chain links TRBV7-2 with TRBJ2-7, with a possible D match to TRBD1 (7 bases). Trimming took 6 bases from V and 1 from J, leaving 16 bases between them. Germline CDR1 and CDR2: SGHTA and FQGNSA. This CDR3 spans 15 amino acids. The DNA for the CDR3 is TGTGCCAGCAGACTCGCCAGGGGGAGGTCCTACGAGCAGTACTTC. It translates to CASRLARGRSYEQYF.

A remark on this clone: Other DNA variants within this sample encode the same CDR3. This chain links TRBV6-4 with TRBJ2-3; the D is unclear. Deletions cut 3 bases from V and 1 base from J, with 5 bases between. This CDR3 has 13 residues. Germline V lookup: CDR1 MRHNA, CDR2 SNTAGT. The CDR3 spells CASSDGGTDTQYF. CDR3 bases: TGTGCCAGCAGTGATGGGGGCACAGATACGCAGTATTTT.

The genes are TRBV28 and TRBJ2-1, with 15 bases aligning to TRBD2. In germline, CDR1 is MDHEN, CDR2 SYDVKM. V trimming: 2 bases; J trimming: 0 bases; junction bases outside the gene matches: 5. This CDR3 has 19 amino acids. CDR3 loop: CASSLPGLAGGISYNEQFF. In DNA form, the CDR3 reads TGTGCCAGCAGTTTACCCGGACTAGCGGGAGGGATCTCCTACAATGAGCAGTTCTTC.

The rearrangement uses TRBV28 and TRBJ2-2; D perhaps matches TRBD1 (5 bases). Trimming shortened V by 4 bases and J by 3 bases, and 15 bases separated the two germline ends. Germline assignment: CDR1 MDHEN and CDR2 SYDVKM. The CDR3 totals 16 residues. The CDR3 protein is CASSWNYQGDTGELFF. The CDR3 DNA is TGTGCCAGCAGTTGGAACTATCAGGGTGACACCGGGGAGCTGTTTTTT.

The chain recombines TRBV18 with TRBJ1-6; D unclear. V lost 3 bases, J lost 4 bases, and 10 bases lay in between. Looked up from germline, CDR1 is KGHSH and CDR2 is LQKENI. CDR3 size: 15 residues. The CDR3 here is CASSPSGQYNSPLHF. CDR3 nucleotide sequence: TGTGCCAGCTCACCGTCGGGCCAGTATAATTCACCCCTCCACTTT.

The chain has TRBV19 and TRBJ2-1, with a weak D call TRBD1 (6 bases). V was cut by 5 bases and J by 8 bases, with 19 bases left in between. This CDR3 spans 15 amino acids. The germline gives CDR1 LNHDA, CDR2 SQIVND (reference sequence). The CDR3 DNA sequence: TGTGCCAGTAGTGTTCCCGGACTCCCAGGGGATGAGCAGTTCTTC. This gives the protein CASSVPGLPGDEQFF.

The chain joins TRBV5-5 to TRBJ2-7; 7 nucleotides agree with TRBD1. The junction had 12 bases not matched to a gene; V was cut back by 6 bases and J by 0 bases. Per germline, CDR1 SGHKS and CDR2 YYEKEE (reference sequence). The CDR3 extends over 16 amino acids. CDR3 DNA: TGTGCCAGCACCTCCTTGGGACAGTCGAGCTCCTACGAGCAGTACTTC. Translation gives CASTSLGQSSSYEQYF.